The following is a T cell receptor (beta chain) sequence with its context. Its antigen is undetermined. The study ran its PCR with 60 Vbeta and 13 Jbeta primers. The protocol was immunoSEQ multiplex PCR, while the TCRdb copy is restricted to in-frame clones and leaves out a portion. Among roughly 110,000 clones listed, over 55% were seen once. This sample was taken from a study of cytomegalovirus exposure and HLA in healthy donors. General study findings and limits: CMV serostatus stood as the only immune exposure information on hand. Later analysis identified about 18,000 TCR beta sequences associated with HLA alleles, using a false discovery rate threshold of 0.05. As a later analysis revealed, most CMV-associated TCR beta chains appeared HLA-restricted.

Looked up from germline, CDR1 is SGHVS and CDR2 is FQNEAQ. V was trimmed by 3 bases and J by 7 bases, leaving 13 bases between them. The CDR3 covers 14 residues. The genes are TRBV7-8 and TRBJ2-1; D is perhaps TRBD2 (5 bases). The sequenced sample consisted of PBMCs. This receptor was obtained from a female donor in good health and CMV-seronegative. The chain's CDR3 is CASSFPGESNEQFF. The CDR3 DNA reads TGTGCCAGCAGCTTCCCTGGGGAGAGTAATGAGCAGTTCTTC.